The TCR beta chain under discussion was sequenced for a study of blood T cells in healthy people across ages. A second PCR, run for about 7 to 11 cycles, used a sample-barcoded 5' primer plus a J-beta primer mix. Via MiXCR, TCRdb re-called the 5' RACE reads, giving one row per CDR3 protein. The table shows approximately 1,700,000 distinct CDR3 sequences, with roughly two fifths occurring only once. The CDR3 covers 14 residues. With 7 bases removed from V and 5 bases from J, the gap between germline ends came to 14 bases. The germline V gene has CDR1 KGHDR and CDR2 SFDVKD. This receptor was obtained from a human donor in good health. The V gene is TRBV24-1, the J gene TRBJ2-1, with D tentatively TRBD1 (6 bases). Sequenced input: blood. The CDR3 here is CATRPGHLNNEQFF. The CDR3 nucleotides are TGTGCCACCAGACCGGGACACTTAAACAATGAGCAGTTCTTC.